Listed here are 5 T cell receptor beta chains from one sample, sequenced in a study of T cell responses to AZD1222 COVID-19 vaccine. TCRdb's copy holds only in-frame clones and misses some; the assay was immunoSEQ multiplex PCR. Here the sample spans 150,000 to 200,000 clones, about 90% being singletons. The source material was peripheral blood, sampled 28 days after the second AZD1222 dose. These receptor sequences come from an adult who received the AZD1222 COVID-19 vaccine.

V and J are TRBV3-1 (or the pseudogene TRBV3-2) and TRBJ1-5, with a weak D call TRBD1 (5 bases). CDR1 is LGHDT, CDR2 YNNKEL, per germline (reference sequence). This CDR3 spans 12 amino acids. Trimming left V 6 bases short and J 5 bases short, with 8 bases between. The CDR3 loop is CASRLGDQPQHF. CDR3 coding DNA: TGTGCCAGCAGGTTAGGGGATCAGCCCCAGCATTTT.

J is TRBJ1-2 and V is TRBV5-1, with 9 bases that match TRBD1. The trim removed 1 base at V and 7 bases at J, leaving 17 bases unmatched. The CDR3 loop spans 18 amino acids. Germline V gene lookup returns CDR1 SGHRS and CDR2 YFSETQ. CDR3 region: CASSLIPRGTGIGGGYTF. Written as DNA, the CDR3 is TGCGCCAGCAGCTTGATCCCTCGTGGGACAGGGATTGGTGGTGGCTACACCTTC.

This clone was seen only a few times. J is TRBJ2-6 and V is TRBV9, with 9 bases identical to TRBD1. With 4 bases clipped from V and 0 bases from J, the junction kept 8 bases outside the gene matches. The germline gives CDR1 SGDLS, CDR2 YYNGEE. The CDR3 extends over 18 amino acids. The CDR3 DNA follows: TGTGCCAGCAGCCCGTGGACAGGGGTGACCTCTGGGGCCAACGTCCTGACTTTC. It translates to CASSPWTGVTSGANVLTF.

This chain's CDR3 is CASSKLAGENTQYF. In nucleotides, the CDR3 is TGTGCCAGCAGTAAACTAGCGGGGGAAAATACGCAGTATTTT. The chain couples TRBV2 to TRBJ2-3; TRBD2 matches 11 bases. CDR3 length: 14 residues. The germline CDR1 and CDR2 sequences are SNHLY and FYNNEI. Unmatched junction bases numbered 5, after V lost 5 bases and J lost 7 bases.

The gene calls are TRBV4-1 and TRBJ1-3; no definite D call. Germline lookup yields CDR1 MGHRA and CDR2 YSYEKL. The CDR3 is made up of 18 amino acids. The ends were cut back, 0 bases at V and 3 bases at J, with 18 bases in the middle. The CDR3 loop reads CASSQESLLANSGNTIYF. The CDR3 nucleotides read TGCGCCAGCAGCCAAGAGAGCCTGCTGGCAAACAGTGGAAACACCATATATTTT.